This TCR beta chain was captured by sequencing in a study of T cell changes during pregnancy in multiple sclerosis. Here immunoSEQ multiplex PCR was the method, and the copy in TCRdb shows in-frame clones only, minus some. The data hold about 130,000 clones, with 90% to 96% observed a single time. The CDR3 consists of 15 residues. Germline lookup yields CDR1 MNHEY and CDR2 SVGAGI. Trimming removed 0 bases at V and 1 base at J, with 10 bases between. The sequences come from peripheral blood, collected after pregnancy. The sequence was collected from a female donor with multiple sclerosis, enrolled in a pregnancy study. This chain uses TRBV6-5 with TRBJ2-7; D unresolved. The chain's CDR3 is CASSYSRQMSYEQYF. The CDR3 DNA is TGTGCCAGCAGTTACTCGCGACAAATGTCCTACGAGCAGTACTTC.